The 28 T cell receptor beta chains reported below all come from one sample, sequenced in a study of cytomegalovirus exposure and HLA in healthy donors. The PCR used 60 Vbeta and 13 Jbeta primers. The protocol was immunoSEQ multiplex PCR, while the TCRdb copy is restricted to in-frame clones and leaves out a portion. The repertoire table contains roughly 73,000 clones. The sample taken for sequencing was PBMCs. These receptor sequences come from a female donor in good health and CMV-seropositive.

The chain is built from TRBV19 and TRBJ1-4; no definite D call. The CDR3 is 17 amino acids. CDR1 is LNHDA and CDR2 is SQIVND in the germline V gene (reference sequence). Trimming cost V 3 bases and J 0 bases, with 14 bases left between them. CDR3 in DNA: TGTGCCAGTAGTATCCCATCCCAGATTGCAACTAATGAAAAACTGTTTTTT. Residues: CASSIPSQIATNEKLFF.

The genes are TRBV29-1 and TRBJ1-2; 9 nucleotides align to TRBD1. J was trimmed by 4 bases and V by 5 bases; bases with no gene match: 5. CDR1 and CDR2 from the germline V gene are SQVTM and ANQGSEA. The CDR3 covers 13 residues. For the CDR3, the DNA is TGCAGCGTTCCGGACAGGGGAAGCTATGGCTACACCTTC. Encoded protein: CSVPDRGSYGYTF.

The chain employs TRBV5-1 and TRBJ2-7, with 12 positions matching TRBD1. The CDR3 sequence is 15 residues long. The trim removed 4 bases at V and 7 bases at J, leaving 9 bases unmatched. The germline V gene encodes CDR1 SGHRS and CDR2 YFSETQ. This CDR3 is CASSPTGTGGREQYF. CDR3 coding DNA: TGCGCCAGCAGCCCGACCGGGACAGGGGGCAGGGAGCAGTACTTC.

CDR3 residues: CASSKPGGKSSYEQYF. CDR3 nucleotide sequence: TGTGCCAGTAGTAAACCGGGAGGAAAAAGCTCCTACGAGCAGTACTTC. V is TRBV19 and J is TRBJ2-7; 7 positions agree with TRBD2. Germline CDR1 reads LNHDA; CDR2 reads SQIVND (reference sequence). CDR3 length: 16 amino acids. V lost 4 bases to trimming and J lost 0 bases; unmatched junction nucleotides: 9.

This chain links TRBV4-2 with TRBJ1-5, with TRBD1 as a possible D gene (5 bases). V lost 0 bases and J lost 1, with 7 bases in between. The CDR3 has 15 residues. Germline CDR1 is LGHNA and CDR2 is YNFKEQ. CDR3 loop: CASSQEGRSNQPQHF. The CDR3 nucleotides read TGTGCCAGCAGCCAAGAGGGGCGAAGCAATCAGCCCCAGCATTTT.

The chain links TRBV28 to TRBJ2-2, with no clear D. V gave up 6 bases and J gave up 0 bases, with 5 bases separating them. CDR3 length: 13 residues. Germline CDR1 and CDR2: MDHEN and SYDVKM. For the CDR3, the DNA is TGTGCCAGCAGCCTAACGAACACCGGGGAGCTGTTTTTT. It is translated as CASSLTNTGELFF.

The CDR3 reads CASSPGSGRTYEQYF. The CDR3 nucleotides read TGTGCCAGCTCACCGGGTAGCGGGAGGACATACGAGCAGTACTTC. J is TRBJ2-7 and V is TRBV18; 10 bases are shared with TRBD2. The CDR3 is made up of 15 amino acids. The V gene end was trimmed by 3 bases and the J gene end by 4 bases; junction bases not matched to a gene: 6. In germline, CDR1 is KGHSH, CDR2 LQKENI.

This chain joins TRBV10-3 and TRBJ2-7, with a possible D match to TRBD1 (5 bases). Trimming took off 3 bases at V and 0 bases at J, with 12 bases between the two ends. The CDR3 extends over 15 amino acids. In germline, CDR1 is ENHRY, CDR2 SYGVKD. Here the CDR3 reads CAISDPGRDSYEQYF. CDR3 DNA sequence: TGTGCCATCAGTGATCCGGGCAGGGACTCCTACGAGCAGTACTTC.

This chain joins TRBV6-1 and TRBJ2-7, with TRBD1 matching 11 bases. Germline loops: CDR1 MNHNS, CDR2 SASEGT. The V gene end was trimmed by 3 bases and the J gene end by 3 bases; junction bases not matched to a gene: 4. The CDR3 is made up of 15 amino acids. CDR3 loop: CASSDRDRGNYEQYF. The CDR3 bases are TGTGCCAGCAGTGATCGGGACAGGGGGAACTACGAGCAGTACTTC.

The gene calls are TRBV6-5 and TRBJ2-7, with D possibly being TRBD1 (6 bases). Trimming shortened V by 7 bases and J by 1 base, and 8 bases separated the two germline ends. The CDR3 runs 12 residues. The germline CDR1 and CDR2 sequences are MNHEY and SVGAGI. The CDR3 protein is CASKQGSYEQYF. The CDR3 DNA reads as TGTGCCAGCAAACAGGGTTCCTACGAGCAGTACTTC.

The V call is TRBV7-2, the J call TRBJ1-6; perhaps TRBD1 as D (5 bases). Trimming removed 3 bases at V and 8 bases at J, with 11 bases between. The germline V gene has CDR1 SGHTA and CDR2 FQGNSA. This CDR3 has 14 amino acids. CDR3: CASSFSTAYSPLHF. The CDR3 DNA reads TGTGCCAGCAGCTTCTCGACAGCCTATTCACCCCTCCACTTT.

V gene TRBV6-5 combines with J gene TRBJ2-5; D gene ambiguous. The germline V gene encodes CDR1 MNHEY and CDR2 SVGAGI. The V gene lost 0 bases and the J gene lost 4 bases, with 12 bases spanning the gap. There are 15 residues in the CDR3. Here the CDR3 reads CASSYSIYGRETQYF. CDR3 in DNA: TGTGCCAGCAGTTACTCGATCTACGGTCGAGAGACCCAGTACTTC.

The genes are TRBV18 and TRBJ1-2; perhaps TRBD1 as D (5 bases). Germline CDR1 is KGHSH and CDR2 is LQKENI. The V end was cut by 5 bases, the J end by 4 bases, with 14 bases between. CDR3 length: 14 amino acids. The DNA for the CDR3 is TGTGCCAGCTCAGCGGACAAGCAGATCTATGGCTACACCTTC. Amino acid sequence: CASSADKQIYGYTF.

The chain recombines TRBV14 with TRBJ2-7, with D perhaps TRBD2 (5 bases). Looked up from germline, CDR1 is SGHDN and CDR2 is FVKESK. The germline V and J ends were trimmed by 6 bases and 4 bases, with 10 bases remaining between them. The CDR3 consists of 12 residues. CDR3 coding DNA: TGTGCCAGCAGTCGGACTGGATACGAGCAGTACTTC. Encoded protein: CASSRTGYEQYF.

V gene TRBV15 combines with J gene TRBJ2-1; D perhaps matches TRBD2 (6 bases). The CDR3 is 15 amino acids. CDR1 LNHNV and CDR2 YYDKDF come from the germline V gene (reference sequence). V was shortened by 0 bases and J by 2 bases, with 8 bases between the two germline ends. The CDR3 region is CATSRERTTYNEQFF. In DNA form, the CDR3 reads TGTGCCACCAGCAGAGAGCGGACTACCTACAATGAGCAGTTCTTC.

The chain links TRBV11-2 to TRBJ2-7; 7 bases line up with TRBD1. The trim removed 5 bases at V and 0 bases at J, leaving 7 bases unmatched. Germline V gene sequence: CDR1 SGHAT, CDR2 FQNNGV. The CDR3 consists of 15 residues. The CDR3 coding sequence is TGTGCCAGCAGCCCCAAAGGGGGCTACTCCTACGAGCAGTACTTC. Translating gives CASSPKGGYSYEQYF.

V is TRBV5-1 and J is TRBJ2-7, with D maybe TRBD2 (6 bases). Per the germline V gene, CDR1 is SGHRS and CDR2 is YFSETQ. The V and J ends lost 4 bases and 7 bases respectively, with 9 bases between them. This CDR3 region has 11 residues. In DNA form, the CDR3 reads TGCGCCAGCAGCGCGGGACCGGAGCAGTACTTC. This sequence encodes CASSAGPEQYF.

The CDR3 spells CASGLRAGGDQPQHF. The CDR3 DNA reads as TGTGCCAGCGGATTGAGGGCTGGGGGGGATCAGCCCCAGCATTTT. The J gene is TRBJ1-5, the V gene TRBV19, with D maybe TRBD1 (5 bases). Germline CDR1 and CDR2: LNHDA and SQIVND (reference sequence). Trimming removed 9 bases from V and 5 bases from J, with 20 bases in between. CDR3 length: 15 residues.

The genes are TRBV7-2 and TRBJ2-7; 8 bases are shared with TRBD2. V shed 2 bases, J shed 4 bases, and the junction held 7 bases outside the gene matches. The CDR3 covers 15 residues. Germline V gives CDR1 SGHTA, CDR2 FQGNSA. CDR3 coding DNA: TGTGCCAGCAGCTTACGCCCAGCGGGAGAGTACGAGCAGTACTTC. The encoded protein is CASSLRPAGEYEQYF. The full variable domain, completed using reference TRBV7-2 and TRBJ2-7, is GAGVSQSPSNKVTEKGKDVELRCDPISGHTALYWYRQSLGQGLEFLIYFQGNSAPDKSGLPSDRFSAERTGGSVSTLTIQRTQQEDSAVYLCASSLRPAGEYEQYFGPGTRLTVT.

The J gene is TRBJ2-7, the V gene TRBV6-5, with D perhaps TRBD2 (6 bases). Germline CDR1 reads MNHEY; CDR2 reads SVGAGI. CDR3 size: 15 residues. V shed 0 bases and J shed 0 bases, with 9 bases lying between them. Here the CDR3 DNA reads TGTGCCAGCAGTTACTCCTTCGGGAGCTCCTACGAGCAGTACTTC. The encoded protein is CASSYSFGSSYEQYF.

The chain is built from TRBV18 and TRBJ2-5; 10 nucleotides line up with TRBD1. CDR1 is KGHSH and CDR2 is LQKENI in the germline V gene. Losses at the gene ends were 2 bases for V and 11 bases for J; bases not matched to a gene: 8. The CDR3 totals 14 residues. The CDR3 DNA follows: TGTGCCAGCTCACCAGCGACAGGGGGCTGGGAGCAGTACTTC. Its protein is CASSPATGGWEQYF.

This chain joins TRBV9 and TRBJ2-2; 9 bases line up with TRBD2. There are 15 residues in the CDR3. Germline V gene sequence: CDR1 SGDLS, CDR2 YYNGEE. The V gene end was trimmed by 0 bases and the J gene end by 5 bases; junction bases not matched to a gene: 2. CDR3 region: CASSVGLAETGELFF. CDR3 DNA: TGTGCCAGCAGCGTAGGACTAGCGGAGACCGGGGAGCTGTTTTTT.

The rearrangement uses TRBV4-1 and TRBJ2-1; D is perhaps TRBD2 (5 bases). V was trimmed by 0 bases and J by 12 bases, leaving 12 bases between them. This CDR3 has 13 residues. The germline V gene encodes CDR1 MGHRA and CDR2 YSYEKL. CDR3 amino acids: CASSQEGVLGQFF. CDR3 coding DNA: TGCGCCAGCAGCCAAGAGGGAGTGTTAGGGCAGTTCTTC.

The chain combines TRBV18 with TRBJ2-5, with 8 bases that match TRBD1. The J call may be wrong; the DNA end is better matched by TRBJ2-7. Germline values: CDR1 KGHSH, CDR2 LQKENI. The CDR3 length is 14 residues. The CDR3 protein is CASSPGQGPYEQYF. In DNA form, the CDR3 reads TGTGCCAGCTCACCCGGACAGGGTCCTTACGAGCAGTACTTC.

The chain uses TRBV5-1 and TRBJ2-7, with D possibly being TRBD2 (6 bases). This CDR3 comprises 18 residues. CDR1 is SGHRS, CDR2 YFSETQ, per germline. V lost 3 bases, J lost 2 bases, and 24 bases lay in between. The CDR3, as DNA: TGCGCCAGCAGCTGGAACCGGCGGGGCAGTTCTTTCGCCTACGAGCAGTACTTC. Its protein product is CASSWNRRGSSFAYEQYF.

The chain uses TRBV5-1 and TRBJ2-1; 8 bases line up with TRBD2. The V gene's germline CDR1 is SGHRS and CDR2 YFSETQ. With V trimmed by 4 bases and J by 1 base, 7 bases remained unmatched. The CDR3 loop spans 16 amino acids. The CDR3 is CASSQTSGPSYNEQFF. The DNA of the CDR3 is TGCGCCAGCAGCCAAACTAGCGGTCCTTCCTACAATGAGCAGTTCTTC.

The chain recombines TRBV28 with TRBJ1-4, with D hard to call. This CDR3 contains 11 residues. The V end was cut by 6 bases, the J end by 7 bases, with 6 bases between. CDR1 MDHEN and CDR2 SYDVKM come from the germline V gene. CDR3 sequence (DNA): TGTGCCAGCAGGGGCCTTGAAAAACTGTTTTTT. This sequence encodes CASRGLEKLFF. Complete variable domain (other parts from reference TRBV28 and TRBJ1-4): DVKVTQSSRYLVKRTGEKVFLECVQDMDHENMFWYRQDPGLGLRLIYFSYDVKMKEKGDIPEGYSVSREKKERFSLILESASTNQTSMYLCASRGLEKLFFGSGTQLSVL.

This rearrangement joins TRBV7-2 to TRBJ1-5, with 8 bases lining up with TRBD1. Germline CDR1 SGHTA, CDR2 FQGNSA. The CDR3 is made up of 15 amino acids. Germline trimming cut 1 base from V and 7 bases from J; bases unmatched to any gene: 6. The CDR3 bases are TGTGCCAGCAGCTTAGGGACAGGGAGGATCCAGCCCCAGCATTTT. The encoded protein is CASSLGTGRIQPQHF.